This T cell receptor beta chain was recorded in a study of T cells in Graves' hyperthyroidism and ophthalmopathy. Clinical symptoms, serum thyroxine and TRAb, thyroid ultrasound and orbital computed tomography together formed the diagnostic basis. Cells are PBMCs isolated from around 10 ml of fresh blood. Amplification yielded TCR beta CDR3 regions, with RNA transcripts as the source. During a first-round RT-PCR of the TCR CDR3, the HTBI primer set was used. TCRdb ran MiXCR on the multiplex PCR reads and lists one entry per CDR3 protein. The sample lists fewer than 500,000 distinct CDR3 sequences; 13% were seen once. Many counts were recorded for this clonotype. Trimming removed 2 bases at V and 6 bases at J, with 16 bases between. CDR1 and CDR2 (germline): WSHSY, SAAADI. CDR3 size: 15 residues.

Material for sequencing was blood. The chain links TRBV10-2 to TRBJ1-2; no definite D call. This clonotype was sampled from a young man with Graves' hyperthyroidism that later progressed to Graves' ophthalmopathy. The CDR3, as DNA: TGCGCCAGCAGTGAGGGTCTTCTACCCCTGAATGGCTACACCTTC. Its protein product is CASSEGLLPLNGYTF.